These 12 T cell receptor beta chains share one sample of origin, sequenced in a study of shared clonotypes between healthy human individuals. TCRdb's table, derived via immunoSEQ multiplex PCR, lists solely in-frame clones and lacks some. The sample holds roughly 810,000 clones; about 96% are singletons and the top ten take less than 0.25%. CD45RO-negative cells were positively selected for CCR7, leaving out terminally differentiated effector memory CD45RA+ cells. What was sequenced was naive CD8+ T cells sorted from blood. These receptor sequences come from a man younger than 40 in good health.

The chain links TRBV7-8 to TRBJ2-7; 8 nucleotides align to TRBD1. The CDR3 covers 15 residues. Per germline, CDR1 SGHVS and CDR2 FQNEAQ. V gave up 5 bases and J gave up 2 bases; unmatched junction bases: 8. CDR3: CASSPRDRKTYEQYF. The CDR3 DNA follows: TGTGCCAGCAGCCCAAGGGACAGGAAAACCTACGAGCAGTACTTC.

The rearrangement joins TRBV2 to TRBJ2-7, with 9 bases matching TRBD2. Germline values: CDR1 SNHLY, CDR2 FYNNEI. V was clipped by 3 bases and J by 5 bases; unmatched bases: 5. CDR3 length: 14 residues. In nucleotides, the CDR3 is TGTGCCAGCAGTGACCTTCTAGCGGGAAACGAGCAGTACTTC. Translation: CASSDLLAGNEQYF.

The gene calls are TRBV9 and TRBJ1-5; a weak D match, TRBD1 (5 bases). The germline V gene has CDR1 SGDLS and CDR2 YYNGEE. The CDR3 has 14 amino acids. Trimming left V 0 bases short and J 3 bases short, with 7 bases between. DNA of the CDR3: TGTGCCAGCAGCGTAGAGGGGACCAATCAGCCCCAGCATTTT. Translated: CASSVEGTNQPQHF.

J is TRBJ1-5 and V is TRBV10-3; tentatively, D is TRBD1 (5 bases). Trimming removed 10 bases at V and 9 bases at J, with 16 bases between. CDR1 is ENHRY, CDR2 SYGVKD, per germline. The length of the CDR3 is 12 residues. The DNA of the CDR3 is TGTGCCACAGGGTTAGGGGAAGGGCCCCAGCATTTT. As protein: CATGLGEGPQHF.

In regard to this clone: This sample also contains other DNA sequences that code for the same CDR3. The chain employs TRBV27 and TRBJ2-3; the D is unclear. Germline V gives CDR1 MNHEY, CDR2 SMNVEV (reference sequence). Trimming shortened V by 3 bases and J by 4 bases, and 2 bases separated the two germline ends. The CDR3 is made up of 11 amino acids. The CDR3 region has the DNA TGTGCCAGCAGTTTTGCAGATACGCAGTATTTT. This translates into CASSFADTQYF.

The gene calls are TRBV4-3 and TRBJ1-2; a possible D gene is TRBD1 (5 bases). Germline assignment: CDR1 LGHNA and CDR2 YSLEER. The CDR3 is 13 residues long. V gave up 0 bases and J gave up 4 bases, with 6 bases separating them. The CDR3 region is CASSQDGTYGYTF. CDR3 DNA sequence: TGCGCCAGCAGCCAAGATGGGACCTATGGCTACACCTTC.

The CDR3 loop is CASSIAGMETQYF. In nucleotides, the CDR3 is TGTGCCAGCTCTATAGCGGGTATGGAGACCCAGTACTTC. This chain links TRBV6-5 with TRBJ2-5; 7 nucleotides match TRBD2. The CDR3 loop spans 13 amino acids. Germline CDR1 is MNHEY and CDR2 is SVGAGI. The V segment lost 8 bases and the J segment 5 bases; nucleotides outside the gene matches: 8.

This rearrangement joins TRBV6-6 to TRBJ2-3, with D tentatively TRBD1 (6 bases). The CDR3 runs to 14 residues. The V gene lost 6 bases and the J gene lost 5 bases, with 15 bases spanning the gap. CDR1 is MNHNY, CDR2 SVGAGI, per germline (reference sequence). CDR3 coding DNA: TGTGCCAGCAGGGAACCGGGACACGGAGATACGCAGTATTTT. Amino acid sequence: CASREPGHGDTQYF.

The CDR3 bases are TGTGCCAGCAGCGGCGGGATAACAAATGAGCAGTTCTTC. It encodes CASSGGITNEQFF. This rearrangement joins TRBV5-4 to TRBJ2-1, with a weak D call TRBD2 (6 bases). Germline CDR1 and CDR2: SGHNT and YYREEE (reference sequence). Trimming left V 4 bases short and J 7 bases short, with 12 bases between. The CDR3 runs to 13 residues.

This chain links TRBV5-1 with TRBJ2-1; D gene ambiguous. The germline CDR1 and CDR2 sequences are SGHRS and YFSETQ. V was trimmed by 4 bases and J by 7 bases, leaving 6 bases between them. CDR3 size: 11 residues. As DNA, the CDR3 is TGCGCCAGCAGCCCGGGTAATGAGCAGTTCTTC. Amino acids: CASSPGNEQFF.

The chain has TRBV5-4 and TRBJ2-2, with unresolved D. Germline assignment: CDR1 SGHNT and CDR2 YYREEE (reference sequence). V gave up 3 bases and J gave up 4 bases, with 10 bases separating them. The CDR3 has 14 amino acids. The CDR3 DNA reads TGTGCCAGCAGCTCGGGTACCCCCACCGGGGAGCTGTTTTTT. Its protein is CASSSGTPTGELFF.

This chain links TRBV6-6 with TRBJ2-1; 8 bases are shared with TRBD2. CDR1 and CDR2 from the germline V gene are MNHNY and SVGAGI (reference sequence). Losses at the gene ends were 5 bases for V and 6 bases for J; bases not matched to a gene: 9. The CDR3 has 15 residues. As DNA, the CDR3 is TGTGCCAGCAGTCACACTAGCGGAGCCCCCAATGAGCAGTTCTTC. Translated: CASSHTSGAPNEQFF.